This TCR beta chain was profiled in a study of CD8+ T cells in alopecia areata. cDNA serving as the sequencing template came from extracted, reverse transcribed RNA. Generated by immunoSEQ multiplex PCR, the TCRdb table keeps only in-frame clones and is missing some. Recorded here are over 100,000 clones, none singletons. The CDR3 length is 16 residues. CDR1 is NSQYPW, CDR2 LRSPGD, per germline (reference sequence). This clone occurred a few times. Gene names and germline match the mouse. The read stops 4 residues short of the end of the CDR3; the missing end is completed from the germline J gene. Additional DNA sequences in this sample encode the identical CDR3.

Sequenced: lesional skin. The receptor was derived from a C3H/HeJ mouse with alopecia areata. The mice in this strain carry MHC haplotype H2-k. J is TRBJ2-7 and V is TRBV1; 12 bases fit TRBD1. The CDR3 sequence: CTCSADGTGGAYEQYF. The CDR3 DNA, read in part, is TGCACCTGCAGTGCAGATGGGACAGGGGGCGCTTAT.